The source of this T cell receptor (beta chain) is a study of blood T cell repertoires in COVID-19. Study context: Both acute and convalescent COVID-19 samples were obtained from the United States, Italy and Spain. In each case, the material was cDNA or gDNA derived from T cells, B-cell-depleted T cells, or PBMCs.

Germline lookup yields CDR1 SQVTM and CDR2 ANQGSEA. The CDR3 totals 13 residues. Per the study methods: Nucleated cell counts were estimated from reference gene primer amplification. The assay was immunoSEQ multiplex PCR, and TCRdb's table has in-frame clones only and misses some. The V and J calls and clone size come from that table; D and trimming were worked out from the DNA. The table lists 110,000 or so clones, approximately 82% of them singletons. The sample was peripheral blood. The TCR comes from a woman older than 75 with active or convalescent COVID-19. This rearrangement joins TRBV29-1 to TRBJ2-1; D is possibly TRBD2 (6 bases). As DNA, the CDR3 is TGCAGTAAACTGGGACTTCTCTACAATGAGCAGTTCTTC. Translation: CSKLGLLYNEQFF.